Below are 18 T cell receptor beta chains sequenced from a single sample in a study of cytomegalovirus exposure and HLA in healthy donors. 13 Jbeta primers and 60 Vbeta primers were used for the PCR. Produced via immunoSEQ multiplex PCR; TCRdb's table is partial and in-frame only. This sample has about 50,000 clones; 80% occur once, and the top ten carry around 8.1%. The sequenced sample consisted of PBMCs. The receptor source for this set is a man younger than 45 in good health and CMV-seropositive.

This clone was recorded only once. This chain joins TRBV2 and TRBJ2-3; 7 nucleotides match TRBD2. V lost 5 bases and J lost 0; bases outside the gene matches: 5. Germline lookup yields CDR1 SNHLY and CDR2 FYNNEI. This CDR3 has 15 residues. DNA for the CDR3: TGTGCCAGCAGTAAGACTAGCCTTAGCACAGATACGCAGTATTTT. Translating gives CASSKTSLSTDTQYF.

V and J are TRBV19 and TRBJ1-2; D unclear. The CDR3 runs 12 residues. The V and J ends lost 5 bases and 7 bases respectively, with 11 bases between them. Germline V lookup: CDR1 LNHDA, CDR2 SQIVND (reference sequence). The CDR3 coding sequence is TGTGCCAGTAGTCTCTCGGGTGCTGGCTACACCTTC. Its protein is CASSLSGAGYTF.

The V and J genes are TRBV9 and TRBJ1-1; 10 nucleotides match TRBD1. Germline lookup yields CDR1 SGDLS and CDR2 YYNGEE. V lost 1 base, J lost 6 bases, and 12 bases stayed unmatched. The CDR3 runs 17 residues. The CDR3 here is CASSVFGTGVLSPEAFF. The CDR3 nucleotides are TGTGCCAGCAGCGTATTTGGGACAGGGGTTCTCTCACCTGAAGCTTTCTTT.

This rearrangement joins TRBV2 to TRBJ2-5; D is undetermined. Germline loops: CDR1 SNHLY, CDR2 FYNNEI. The CDR3 has 12 residues. V was trimmed by 8 bases and J by 2 bases, leaving 9 bases between them. The CDR3 DNA follows: TGTGCCAGCCGGTTCCAACAAGAGACCCAGTACTTC. Protein product: CASRFQQETQYF. Supplemented by reference TRBV2 and TRBJ2-5, the full variable domain reads EPEVTQTPSHQVTQMGQEVILRCVPISNHLYFYWYRQILGQKVEFLVSFYNNEISEKSEIFDDQFSVERPDGSNFTLKIRSTKLEDSAMYFCASRFQQETQYFGPGTRLLVL.

CDR3 region: CASSTGRGSYNEQFF. The CDR3 DNA reads TGTGCCAGCAGTACTGGACGGGGCTCCTACAATGAGCAGTTCTTC. The chain joins TRBV2 to TRBJ2-1; maybe TRBD2 (5 bases). The ends were cut back, 5 bases at V and 0 bases at J, with 11 bases in the middle. The germline V gene encodes CDR1 SNHLY and CDR2 FYNNEI. CDR3 length equals 15 residues.

The chain has TRBV19 and TRBJ1-5, with TRBD1 as a possible D gene (6 bases). The V gene's germline CDR1 is LNHDA and CDR2 SQIVND (reference sequence). V was cut by 4 bases and J by 4 bases, with 11 bases left in between. CDR3 length equals 14 residues. In nucleotides, the CDR3 is TGTGCCAGTAGTACCGGACAGCTTAATCAGCCCCAGCATTTT. Translating gives CASSTGQLNQPQHF.

J is TRBJ2-3 and V is TRBV19; 10 bases are a match to TRBD1. CDR1 and CDR2 from the germline V gene are LNHDA and SQIVND (reference sequence). The V segment lost 5 bases and the J segment 2 bases; nucleotides outside the gene matches: 4. This CDR3 is built from 15 residues. In DNA, the CDR3 is TGTGCCAGTAGTCCGGGGACAGGGGCCACAGATACGCAGTATTTT. As protein: CASSPGTGATDTQYF. Together with reference TRBV19 and TRBJ2-3, the CDR3 gives the full variable domain: DGGITQSPKYLFRKEGQNVTLSCEQNLNHDAMYWYRQDPGQGLRLIYYSQIVNDFQKGDIAEGYSVSREKKESFPLTVTSAQKNPTAFYLCASSPGTGATDTQYFGPGTRLTVL.

The chain has TRBV5-4 and TRBJ1-2; maybe TRBD1 (5 bases). CDR1 is SGHNT and CDR2 is YYREEE in the germline V gene (reference sequence). The CDR3 covers 15 residues. V gave up 4 bases and J gave up 1 base, with 14 bases separating them. The CDR3 loop reads CASSHTDRFNYGYTF. The CDR3 DNA reads as TGTGCCAGCAGCCATACTGACAGATTTAACTATGGCTACACCTTC.

The chain is built from TRBV2 and TRBJ1-2; D not resolved. This CDR3 region has 12 residues. Germline CDR1 SNHLY, CDR2 FYNNEI. The V end was cut by 2 bases, the J end by 4 bases, with 5 bases between. The CDR3 loop reads CASSEWLYGYTF. For the CDR3, the DNA is TGTGCCAGCAGTGAATGGCTCTATGGCTACACCTTC.

The V gene is TRBV13, the J gene TRBJ2-7, with D hard to call. The germline gives CDR1 PRHDT, CDR2 FYEKMQ (reference sequence). The CDR3 covers 12 residues. The V end was cut by 5 bases, the J end by 2 bases, with 7 bases between. The CDR3 DNA is TGTGCCAGCAGCCGGTCCCCCTACGAGCAGTACTTC. Protein: CASSRSPYEQYF.

In this sample, this clone turned up once. The V call is TRBV28, the J call TRBJ1-2; 10 nucleotides align to TRBD1. CDR1 and CDR2 (germline): MDHEN, SYDVKM. The CDR3 length is 13 residues. V shed 6 bases, J shed 7 bases, and the junction held 5 bases outside the gene matches. The CDR3 sequence is CASRTGQGFGYTF. Written as DNA, the CDR3 is TGTGCCAGCAGGACGGGACAGGGGTTTGGCTACACCTTC.

The chain joins TRBV5-6 to TRBJ2-3; possibly TRBD1 for D (6 bases). CDR3 size: 16 residues. CDR1 and CDR2 from the germline V gene are SGHDT and YYEEEE. V lost 0 bases and J lost 0, with 11 bases in between. The CDR3 spells CASSLEGVWSTDTQYF. CDR3 DNA: TGTGCCAGCAGCTTGGAGGGGGTTTGGAGCACAGATACGCAGTATTTT.

The chain joins TRBV6-4 to TRBJ2-1, with TRBD1 identical over 7 bases. Looked up from germline, CDR1 is MRHNA and CDR2 is SNTAGT. Trimming removed 6 bases from V and 0 bases from J; junction bases left unmatched: 5. The CDR3 spans 15 residues. The CDR3 nucleotides are TGTGCCAGCAGCCCACAGGGGAGCTCCTACAATGAGCAGTTCTTC. Protein sequence: CASSPQGSSYNEQFF.

The chain is built from TRBV11-2 and TRBJ2-2; 11 bases are shared with TRBD1. The CDR3 contains 16 residues. Germline-derived CDR1 and CDR2 are SGHAT and FQNNGV. V was clipped by 2 bases and J by 4 bases; unmatched bases: 3. CDR3 DNA sequence: TGTGCCAGCAGCTTAACCGGGACAGGGGGCACCGGGGAGCTGTTTTTT. It encodes CASSLTGTGGTGELFF.

This chain uses TRBV4-1 with TRBJ1-1; no definite D call. V was pared by 1 base and J by 0 bases, with 12 bases between. The CDR3 sequence is 16 residues long. CDR1 and CDR2 (germline): MGHRA, YSYEKL. The CDR3 region is CASSQGVGAMNTEAFF. The CDR3, as DNA: TGCGCCAGCAGCCAAGGGGTGGGCGCCATGAACACTGAAGCTTTCTTT.

V usage is TRBV5-1 and J usage is TRBJ2-2; D gene uncertain. The CDR3 loop spans 14 amino acids. Germline V gene lookup returns CDR1 SGHRS and CDR2 YFSETQ. Trimming removed 1 base from V and 2 bases from J, with 6 bases in between. CDR3 protein: CASSLTVNTGELFF. The CDR3 DNA is TGCGCCAGCAGCTTGACAGTTAACACCGGGGAGCTGTTTTTT.

The genes are TRBV4-1 and TRBJ1-6; D is unclear. Germline-derived CDR1 and CDR2 are MGHRA and YSYEKL. Trimming took 1 base from V and 8 from J, leaving 3 bases between them. This CDR3 comprises 12 residues. This CDR3 is CASSQAYSPLHF. The CDR3, as DNA: TGCGCCAGCAGCCAAGCCTATTCACCCCTCCACTTT.

CDR3 sequence: CASSADRSNYNSPLHF. In DNA, the CDR3 is TGTGCCAGCTCAGCGGACAGGAGCAACTATAATTCACCCCTCCACTTT. The chain combines TRBV18 with TRBJ1-6, with 7 bases identical to TRBD1. This CDR3 is 16 amino acids long. CDR1 KGHSH and CDR2 LQKENI come from the germline V gene. V was pared by 5 bases and J by 3 bases, with 7 bases of the junction left unmatched.